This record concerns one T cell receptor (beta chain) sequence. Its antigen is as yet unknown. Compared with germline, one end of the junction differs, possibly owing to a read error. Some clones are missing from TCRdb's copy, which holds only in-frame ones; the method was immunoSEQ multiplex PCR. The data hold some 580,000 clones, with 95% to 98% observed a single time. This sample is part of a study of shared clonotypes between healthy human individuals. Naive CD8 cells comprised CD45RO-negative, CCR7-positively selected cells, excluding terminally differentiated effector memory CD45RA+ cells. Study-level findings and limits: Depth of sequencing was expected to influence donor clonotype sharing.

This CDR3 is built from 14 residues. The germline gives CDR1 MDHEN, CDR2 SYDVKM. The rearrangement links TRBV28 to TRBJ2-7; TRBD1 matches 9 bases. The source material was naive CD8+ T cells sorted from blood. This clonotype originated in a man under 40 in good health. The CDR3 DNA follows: TGTGCCAGCAGTTTCTCCGGGACAGGGACACAATCTGACTTC. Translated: CASSFSGTGTQSDF. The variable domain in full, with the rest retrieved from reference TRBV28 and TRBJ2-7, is DVKVTQSSRYLVKRTGEKVFLECVQDMDHENMFWYRQDPGLGLRLIYFSYDVKMKEKGDIPEGYSVSREKKERFSLILESASTNQTSMYLCASSFSGTGTQSDFGPGTRLTVT.